This T cell receptor beta chain is drawn from a study of shared clonotypes between healthy human individuals. Germline V gene sequence: CDR1 MNHEY, CDR2 SMNVEV (reference sequence). V lost 11 bases, J lost 7 bases, and 9 bases lay in between. The CDR3 is 9 amino acids. Investigators spread the genomic DNA of each subset evenly over several immunoSEQ plates. Replicate PCRs from sorted subsets contained approximately 200 ng DNA, which is around 30,000 T cell genomes. Clones were sequenced by immunoSEQ multiplex PCR, and TCRdb holds only the in-frame ones, with some missing. Of some 2.1 million clones listed, around 93% were seen once; the top ten hold around 1.8%. Naive CD8 cells comprised CD45RO-negative, CCR7-positively selected cells, excluding terminally differentiated effector memory CD45RA+ cells. For this clone: The same CDR3 arises from other DNA sequences in this sample as well.

The chain carries TRBV27 and TRBJ2-7; D uncertain. The TCR was taken from a young man in good health. Some clones in this sample may be carry-over from other donors' samples. Sequencing used naive CD8+ T cells from PBMCs. Here the CDR3 reads CAPHQEQYF. CDR3 sequence (DNA): TGTGCCCCCCATCAAGAGCAGTACTTC.